The TCR beta chain described here comes from a study of blood T cells in healthy people across ages. Study results and limitations: The recorded TCR beta diversity per million T cells decreased in a roughly linear manner with age.

Per sample, extraction of total RNA gave at least 5 micrograms in every case. A second PCR of 7 to 11 cycles used a sample-barcoded 5' primer and a J-beta primer mix. Sequencing recovered at least 2.5 million CDR3-containing paired-end reads from each sample. TCRdb fed the 5' RACE reads into MiXCR, producing one record per CDR3 protein. The sample yields 1.5 million to 1.9 million distinct CDR3 sequences, approximately 39% seen once. Trimming pared 3 bases from V and 5 bases from J, leaving 14 bases between. CDR1 is KGHDR, CDR2 SFDVKD, per germline. This CDR3 region has 15 residues. This clonotype has only a few counts. The antigen is undetermined.

The sequenced sample consisted of blood. The J gene is TRBJ2-3, the V gene TRBV24-1; D might be TRBD1 or TRBD2, each matching 6 bases. The clonotype originates from a woman aged 18-35 years in good health. In nucleotides, the CDR3 is TGTGCCACCAGTGATCCTTCGGGGGCAGGAGATACGCAGTATTTT. This codes for CATSDPSGAGDTQYF.